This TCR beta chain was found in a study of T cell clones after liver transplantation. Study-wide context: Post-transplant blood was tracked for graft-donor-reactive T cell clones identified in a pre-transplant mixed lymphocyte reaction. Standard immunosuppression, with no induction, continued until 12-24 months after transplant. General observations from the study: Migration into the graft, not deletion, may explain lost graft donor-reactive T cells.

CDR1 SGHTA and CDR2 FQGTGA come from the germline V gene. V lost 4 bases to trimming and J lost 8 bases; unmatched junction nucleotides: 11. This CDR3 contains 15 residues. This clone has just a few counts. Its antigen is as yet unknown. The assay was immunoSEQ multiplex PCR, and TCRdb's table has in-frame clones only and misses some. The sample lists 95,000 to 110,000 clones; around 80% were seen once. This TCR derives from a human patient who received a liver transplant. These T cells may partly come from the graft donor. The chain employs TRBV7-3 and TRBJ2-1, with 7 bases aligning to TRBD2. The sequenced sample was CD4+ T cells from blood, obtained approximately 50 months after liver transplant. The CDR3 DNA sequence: TGTGCCAGCAGCTGGGAGGGCCAAAAAGGAGATGAGCAGTTCTTC. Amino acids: CASSWEGQKGDEQFF.